A selection of T cell receptor beta chains follows, all from one sample in a study of blood T cell repertoires in COVID-19. Using immunoSEQ multiplex PCR, the repertoire was profiled, and TCRdb retains in-frame clones only, with some absent. The sample holds approximately 24,000 clones; 88% are singletons and the top ten take 15% to 20%. Sequenced input: peripheral blood. Source of these receptors: a man aged 70 or older with acute or convalescent COVID-19. Both conserved end residues are part of each CDR3. The order of the fields is clone size, D gene, J gene, V gene, CDR3 DNA, CDR3 protein. The D gene is left open where the match is weak. Clone size appears in some rows only: once, few, many, or a class for an expanded clone.

.	.	TRBJ2-5	TRBV9	TGCGCCACCAGCGGAGGGGGGGGGCCCCAAGAGACCCAGTACTTC	CATSGGGGPQETQYF
.	TRBD2	TRBJ2-1	TRBV7-9	TGTGCCAGCAGCTTAGGATTAGGGACTAGCGGCTCCTACAATGAGCAGTTCTTC	CASSLGLGTSGSYNEQFF
.	.	TRBJ1-1	TRBV18	TGTGCCAGCTCACCACTGGGAGGAGGGGACACTGAAGCTTTCTTT	CASSPLGGGDTEAFF
.	TRBD1	TRBJ1-3	TRBV14	TGTGCCAGCAGCCAAGAATGGTTGGGACAGGGCCGAGGAAACACCATATATTTT	CASSQEWLGQGRGNTIYF
.	.	TRBJ2-7	TRBV18	TGTGCCAGCTCACCAGAGGTTCCCGCACGGTCCCACTTC	CASSPEVPARSHF
.	TRBD2	TRBJ2-7	TRBV19	TGTGCCAGCCAAAGCGGGAGGGTGGACGAGCAGTACTTC	CASQSGRVDEQYF
.	.	TRBJ1-5	TRBV12-3/TRBV12-4	TGTGCCAGCAGGGCGGCGAGCAATCAGCCCCAGCATTTT	CASRAASNQPQHF
.	.	TRBJ2-1	TRBV7-3	TGTGCCAGCAGCTTCGGGAGCGGCTCCTACAATGAGCAGTTCTTC	CASSFGSGSYNEQFF
once	.	TRBJ1-3	TRBV11-2	TGTGCCAGCAGCTCCGGTGGAAACACCATATATTTT	CASSSGGNTIYF
.	TRBD2	TRBJ2-7	TRBV19	TGTGCCAGTAGTATACTAGCGGGAGCTACAGTGCTCTCCTACGAGCAGTACTTC	CASSILAGATVLSYEQYF
.	.	TRBJ2-1	TRBV4-3	TGCGCCAGCAGCCAAGATGAGGGATACAATGAGCAGTTCTTC	CASSQDEGYNEQFF
once	TRBD1	TRBJ2-1	TRBV12-3/TRBV12-4	TGTGCCAGCAGTTTGATACAGGGGATTGAGCAGTTCTTC	CASSLIQGIEQFF
.	.	TRBJ2-7	TRBV5-1	TGCGCCAGCAGCCCCCCCAGCTCCTACGAGCAGTACTTC	CASSPPSSYEQYF
once	.	TRBJ2-5	TRBV7-3	TGTGCCAGCAGCTTAAACGGAGGGATTGGAGAGACCCAGTACTTC	CASSLNGGIGETQYF
.	.	TRBJ1-4	TRBV4-1	TGCGCCAGCAGCCAACGGACGGCAGGAGGCGATGAAAAACTGTTTTTT	CASSQRTAGGDEKLFF
few	TRBD2	TRBJ2-7	TRBV19	TGTGCCAGTAGTATAGCGGCTAGCGGATACTACGAGCAGTACTTC	CASSIAASGYYEQYF
.	TRBD2	TRBJ2-1	TRBV18	TGTGCCAGCACTCGCGGGCGGGAGAATAGTGAGCAGTTCTTC	CASTRGRENSEQFF
.	TRBD2	TRBJ2-2	TRBV7-2	TGTGCCGGGGGGGCCGGGGAGCTGTTTTTT	CAGGAGELFF
.	TRBD2	TRBJ2-1	TRBV6-2/TRBV6-3	TGTGCCAGCAGTTACGGGGGAGGGCCGGGCAATGAGCAGTTCTTC	CASSYGGGPGNEQFF
once	.	TRBJ1-2	TRBV29-1	TGCAGCGTCTACTTGACATTAGGGGACAAATCTCGAGCTAACTATGGCTACACCTTC	CSVYLTLGDKSRANYGYTF
.	.	TRBJ1-5	TRBV6-1	TGTGCCAGCAGTGAACTGTCAGTTCAACCCCAGCATTTT	CASSELSVQPQHF
.	.	TRBJ1-1	TRBV6-5	TGTGCCAGCAGTTACGTAGACACTGAAGCTTTCTTT	CASSYVDTEAFF
.	.	TRBJ1-1	TRBV28	TGTGCCAGCAGTTTAGTGCAAGCTTCAACTGAAGCTTTCTTT	CASSLVQASTEAFF
.	TRBD2	TRBJ2-2	TRBV6-6	TGTGCCAGCTGGTCAGAAGCGGGAGTAGGTGCCGGGGAGCTGTTTTTT	CASWSEAGVGAGELFF
.	TRBD2	TRBJ2-5	TRBV2	TGTGCCAGCAGTGAAGGCGGGAGCCGTGGGGCCCAGTACTTC	CASSEGGSRGAQYF
few	TRBD2	TRBJ2-3	TRBV28	TGTGCCAGCAGTTTTCCTAGCGGTCACACAGATACGCAGTATTTT	CASSFPSGHTDTQYF
once	.	TRBJ1-1	TRBV9	TGTGCCAGCAGCGTAGTGAACAGCGGTGAAGCTTTCTTT	CASSVVNSGEAFF
.	TRBD1	TRBJ1-1	TRBV7-2	TGTGCCAGCAGCCAACTCAACAGGGGGGTCACTGAAGCTTTCTTT	CASSQLNRGVTEAFF
.	.	TRBJ2-5	TRBV4-3	TGCGCCAGCAGCCAAGAGGTTGCGGGGGAGACCCAGTACTTC	CASSQEVAGETQYF
once	.	TRBJ1-5	TRBV25-1	TGTGCCAGCAGTTACAGTAGCAATCAGCCCCAGCATTTT	CASSYSSNQPQHF
.	.	TRBJ2-3	TRBV7-3	TGTGCCAGCAGCTTAACGCACGGGGGCACAGATACGCAGTATTTT	CASSLTHGGTDTQYF